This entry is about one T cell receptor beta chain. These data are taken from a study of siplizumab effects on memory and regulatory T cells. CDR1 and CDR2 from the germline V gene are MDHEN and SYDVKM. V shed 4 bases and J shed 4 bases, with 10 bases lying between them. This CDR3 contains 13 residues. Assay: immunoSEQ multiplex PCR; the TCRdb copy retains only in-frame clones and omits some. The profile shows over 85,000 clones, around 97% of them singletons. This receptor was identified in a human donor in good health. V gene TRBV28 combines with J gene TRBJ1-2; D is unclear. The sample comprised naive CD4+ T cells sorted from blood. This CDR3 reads CASSSSGVYGYTF. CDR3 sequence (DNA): TGTGCCAGCAGTTCCTCAGGCGTCTATGGCTACACCTTC.